Included here is one TCR beta chain sequence, with context. Produced via immunoSEQ multiplex PCR; TCRdb's table is partial and in-frame only. This table has 130,000 to 150,000 clones, approximately 91% appearing once. This CDR3 has 19 amino acids. Per the germline V gene, CDR1 is SGHTA and CDR2 is FQGNSA. V shed 5 bases, J shed 3 bases, and the junction held 12 bases outside the gene matches. These data belong to a study of blood T cell repertoires in COVID-19. Sequenced input: peripheral blood. This rearrangement joins TRBV7-2 to TRBJ2-1; 14 bases agree with TRBD2. This TCR was recovered from a human donor in a cohort sampled during active COVID-19. The CDR3 DNA follows: TGTGCCAGCAGCACCCGGACTAGCGGGAGGACGCCGCTCTACAATGAGCAGTTCTTC. Translation: CASSTRTSGRTPLYNEQFF. The full variable domain, completed using reference TRBV7-2 and TRBJ2-1, is GAGVSQSPSNKVTEKGKDVELRCDPISGHTALYWYRQSLGQGLEFLIYFQGNSAPDKSGLPSDRFSAERTGGSVSTLTIQRTQQEDSAVYLCASSTRTSGRTPLYNEQFFGPGTRLTVL.